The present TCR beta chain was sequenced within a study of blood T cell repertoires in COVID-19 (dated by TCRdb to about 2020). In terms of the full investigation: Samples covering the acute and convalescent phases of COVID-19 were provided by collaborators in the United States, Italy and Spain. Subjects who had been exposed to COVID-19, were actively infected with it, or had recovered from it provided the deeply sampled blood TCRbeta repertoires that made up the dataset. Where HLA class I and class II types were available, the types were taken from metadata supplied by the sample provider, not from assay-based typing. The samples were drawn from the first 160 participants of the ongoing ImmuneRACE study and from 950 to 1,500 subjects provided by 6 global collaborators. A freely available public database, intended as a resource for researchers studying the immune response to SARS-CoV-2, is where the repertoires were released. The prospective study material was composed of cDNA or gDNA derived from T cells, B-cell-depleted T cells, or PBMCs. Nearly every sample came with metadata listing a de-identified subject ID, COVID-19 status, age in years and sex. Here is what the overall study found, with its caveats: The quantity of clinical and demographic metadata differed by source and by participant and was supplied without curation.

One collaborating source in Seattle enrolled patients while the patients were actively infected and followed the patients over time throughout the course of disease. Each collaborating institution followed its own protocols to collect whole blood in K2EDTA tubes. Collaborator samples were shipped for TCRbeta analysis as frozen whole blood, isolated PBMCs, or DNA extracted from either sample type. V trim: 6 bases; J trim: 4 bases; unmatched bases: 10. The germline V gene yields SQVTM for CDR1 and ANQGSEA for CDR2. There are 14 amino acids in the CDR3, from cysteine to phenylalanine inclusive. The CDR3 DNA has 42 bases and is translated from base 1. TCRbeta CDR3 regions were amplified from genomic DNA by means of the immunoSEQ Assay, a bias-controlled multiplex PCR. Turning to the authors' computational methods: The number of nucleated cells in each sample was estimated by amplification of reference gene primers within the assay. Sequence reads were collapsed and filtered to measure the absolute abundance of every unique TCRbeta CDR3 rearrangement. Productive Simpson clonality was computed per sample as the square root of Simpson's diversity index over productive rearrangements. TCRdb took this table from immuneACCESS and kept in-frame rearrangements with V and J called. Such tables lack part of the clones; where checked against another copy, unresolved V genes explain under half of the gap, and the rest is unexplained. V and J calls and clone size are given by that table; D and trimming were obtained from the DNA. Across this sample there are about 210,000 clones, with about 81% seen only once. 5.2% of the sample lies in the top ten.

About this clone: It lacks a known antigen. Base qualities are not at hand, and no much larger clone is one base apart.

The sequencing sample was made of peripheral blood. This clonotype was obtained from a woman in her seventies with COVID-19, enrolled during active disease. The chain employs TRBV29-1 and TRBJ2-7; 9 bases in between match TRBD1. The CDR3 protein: CSVRDRAGRYEQYF. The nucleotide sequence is TGCAGCGTAAGGGACAGGGCGGGGAGGTACGAGCAGTACTTC.